This TCR beta chain comes out of a study of control samples from healthy donors and cancer patients. Data came from immunoSEQ multiplex PCR; TCRdb stores just in-frame clones and leaves some out. The data contain approximately 220,000 clones, around 94% of them seen just once; the ten biggest clones take up approximately 1.4%. This CDR3 comprises 14 residues. The V segment lost 5 bases and the J segment 4 bases; nucleotides outside the gene matches: 5. Germline V gene sequence: CDR1 MNHNY, CDR2 SVGAGI (reference sequence). The TCR originated in a man aged 45-65 years in good health. This sequence joins TRBV6-6 and TRBJ1-2, with 9 bases lining up with TRBD1. Sequencing used blood. The CDR3 coding sequence is TGTGCCAGCAGTATGTCACAGGGGGCCTATGGCTACACCTTC. This translates into CASSMSQGAYGYTF.